What follows are 22 T cell receptor beta chains derived from one specimen sequenced in a study of patients and donors after allogeneic stem cell transplantation. TCRdb re-called the RT-PCR reads with MiXCR, one entry per CDR3 protein. The data show some 87,000 distinct CDR3 sequences, roughly 52% seen once. Sequencing used blood, either unsorted or a sorted T cell fraction (not recorded which). Every receptor here comes from a human donor who was either an allogeneic HSCT recipient or a stem cell or donor lymphocyte infusion donor (not recorded which). It is not recorded whose cells these are; they may come from a transplant donor.

The rearrangement links TRBV18 to TRBJ1-5; D is ambiguous. CDR1 KGHSH and CDR2 LQKENI come from the germline V gene. The CDR3 is made up of 15 amino acids. Trimming left V 1 base short and J 1 base short, with 8 bases between. The CDR3 loop reads CASSPRPDSNQPQHF. DNA for the CDR3: TGTGCCAGCTCACCACGGCCCGACAGCAATCAGCCCCAGCATTTT.

This chain joins TRBV12-3 or TRBV12-4 and TRBJ1-3; D might be TRBD1 (6 bases). V shed 6 bases and J shed 3 bases, with 9 bases lying between them. The CDR3 totals 13 residues. The CDR3 DNA sequence: TGTGCCAGCAGGGGGGGCCATGGAAACACCATATATTTT. This encodes CASRGGHGNTIYF.

This clonotype was counted a few times. The chain recombines TRBV6-6 with TRBJ1-1; 7 bases map to TRBD1. Trimming at V came to 5 bases and at J to 4 bases, leaving 13 bases not matched to a gene. The CDR3 covers 16 residues. The V gene's germline CDR1 is MNHNY and CDR2 SVGAGI (reference sequence). DNA of the CDR3: TGTGCCAGCAGTCCCAACTCCCTTTCAGGGGGCACTGAAGCTTTCTTT. This sequence encodes CASSPNSLSGGTEAFF.

For the CDR3, the DNA is TGCGCCAGCAGCCAAACCCCTGGCCAGCCCTATGGCTACACCTTC. Amino acid sequence: CASSQTPGQPYGYTF. V is TRBV4-1 and J is TRBJ1-2; D is uncertain. Trimming took off 2 bases at V and 4 bases at J, with 14 bases between the two ends. Germline CDR1 is MGHRA and CDR2 is YSYEKL. CDR3 length: 15 amino acids.

The chain uses TRBV5-6 and TRBJ1-1, with D tentatively TRBD1 (6 bases). The CDR3 has 14 residues. From germline, CDR1 is SGHDT and CDR2 YYEEEE. V lost 4 bases, J lost 3 bases, and 13 bases lay in between. Here the CDR3 reads CASSPRGHDTEAFF. The DNA of the CDR3 is TGTGCCAGCAGCCCGCGGGGACACGACACTGAAGCTTTCTTT.

J is TRBJ1-5 and V is TRBV12-3 or TRBV12-4; D gene ambiguous. V was shortened by 2 bases and J by 4 bases, with 15 bases between the two germline ends. CDR3 length: 16 amino acids. This CDR3 is CASSLSFARVNQPQHF. The CDR3 coding sequence is TGTGCCAGCAGTTTAAGTTTTGCCCGGGTTAATCAGCCCCAGCATTTT.

This clonotype appeared a few times. V is TRBV5-1 and J is TRBJ1-6; D remains unclear. This CDR3 is built from 14 residues. From germline, CDR1 is SGHRS and CDR2 YFSETQ. Trimming took 2 bases from V and 4 from J, leaving 7 bases between them. The CDR3 region is CASSFDGYNSPLHF. CDR3 nucleotide sequence: TGCGCCAGCAGCTTCGACGGGTATAATTCACCCCTCCACTTT.

The rearrangement uses TRBV30 and TRBJ1-1; D unresolved. The CDR3 loop spans 15 amino acids. Germline values: CDR1 GTSNPN, CDR2 SVGIG (reference sequence). With 3 bases removed from V and 1 base from J, the gap between germline ends came to 15 bases. The CDR3 reads CAWRDSGRTNTEAFF. The CDR3 DNA reads TGTGCCTGGAGGGATTCAGGACGAACGAACACTGAAGCTTTCTTT.

A few counts support this clonotype. This chain joins TRBV27 and TRBJ1-5, with 8 nucleotides matching TRBD1. Per germline, CDR1 MNHEY and CDR2 SMNVEV (reference sequence). With 10 bases clipped from V and 5 bases from J, the junction kept 7 bases outside the gene matches. The CDR3 sequence is 13 residues long. CDR3 loop: CATPATGDQPQHF. The CDR3 bases are TGTGCCACCCCAGCGACAGGGGATCAGCCCCAGCATTTT.

This clonotype has a single count. The chain recombines TRBV29-1 with TRBJ2-3; D gene ambiguous. Germline CDR1 is SQVTM and CDR2 is ANQGSEA. V dropped 0 bases and J dropped 4 bases, with 11 bases sitting between them. The CDR3 has 14 residues. CDR3 DNA sequence: TGCAGCGTTGAAGATTGGCCATCGCCAGATACGCAGTATTTT. Translated: CSVEDWPSPDTQYF.

The rearrangement uses TRBV20-1 and TRBJ1-4; TRBD1 is a possible D gene (5 bases). V was trimmed by 0 bases and J by 7 bases, leaving 15 bases between them. The CDR3 loop spans 15 amino acids. Germline CDR1 DFQATT, CDR2 SNEGSKA (reference sequence). DNA of the CDR3: TGCAGTGCTAGAGAGAATCAGGGACGAGGTGAAAAACTGTTTTTT. Its protein is CSARENQGRGEKLFF.

This clonotype was seen more than once but under ten times. The CDR3 coding sequence is TGTGCCAGCAGCCCCGGGGCGTTCTTAGGGGGCTACACCTTC. Residues: CASSPGAFLGGYTF. This chain links TRBV12-3 or TRBV12-4 with TRBJ1-2, with D possibly matching TRBD1 (5 bases). This CDR3 spans 14 amino acids. V lost 6 bases to trimming and J lost 8 bases, with 19 bases between them.

This clonotype has a handful of counts. The chain recombines TRBV2 with TRBJ2-7; 7 bases match TRBD2. Trimming removed 4 bases from V and 6 bases from J; junction bases left unmatched: 15. Germline V gene lookup returns CDR1 SNHLY and CDR2 FYNNEI. CDR3 size: 16 residues. In DNA form, the CDR3 reads TGTGCCAGCAGTGTGGTTGGGGCGGGAGCTTCATCCGAGCAGTACTTC. Its protein is CASSVVGAGASSEQYF.

This chain links TRBV20-1 with TRBJ1-4; TRBD1 is a possible D gene (6 bases). Germline lookup yields CDR1 DFQATT and CDR2 SNEGSKA (reference sequence). The CDR3 totals 14 residues. V was shortened by 6 bases and J by 4 bases, with 15 bases between the two germline ends. As DNA, the CDR3 is TGCAGTGCCCACCCGACAGGAAGTAATGAAAAACTGTTTTTT. Protein sequence: CSAHPTGSNEKLFF.

This chain joins TRBV6-6 and TRBJ1-1; D is perhaps TRBD1 (5 bases). The CDR3 loop spans 15 amino acids. Trimming took off 2 bases at V and 4 bases at J, with 14 bases between the two ends. Per the germline V gene, CDR1 is MNHNY and CDR2 is SVGAGI (reference sequence). The CDR3 sequence: CASSYPTGGTTEAFF. DNA of the CDR3: TGTGCCAGCAGTTACCCGACTGGGGGTACCACTGAAGCTTTCTTT.

CDR3 in amino acids: CASSHGDRSTNQPQHF. The CDR3 nucleotides read TGTGCCAGCAGTCATGGGGACAGAAGCACCAATCAGCCCCAGCATTTT. This sequence joins TRBV2 and TRBJ1-5, with 7 bases matching TRBD1. Germline-derived CDR1 and CDR2 are SNHLY and FYNNEI. The CDR3 loop spans 16 amino acids. The ends lost 5 bases at V and 3 bases at J; junction bases unmatched: 10.

This clonotype was observed a single time. The chain carries TRBV18 and TRBJ1-4; D is unclear. This CDR3 spans 15 amino acids. Germline lookup yields CDR1 KGHSH and CDR2 LQKENI. V gave up 1 base and J gave up 2 bases, with 8 bases separating them. CDR3 loop: CASSPQGRTNEKLFF. CDR3 DNA sequence: TGTGCCAGCTCACCACAAGGGCGGACTAATGAAAAACTGTTTTTT.

The chain couples TRBV7-2 to TRBJ1-2; D is uncertain. There are 13 residues in the CDR3. Germline V gene sequence: CDR1 SGHTA, CDR2 FQGNSA. V lost 4 bases to trimming and J lost 1 base, with 7 bases between them. The CDR3: CASSSTVNYGYTF. The DNA of the CDR3 is TGTGCCAGCAGCTCGACGGTTAACTATGGCTACACCTTC.

The rearrangement links TRBV6-5 to TRBJ1-2, with no clear D. In germline, CDR1 is MNHEY, CDR2 SVGAGI. Trimming left V 0 bases short and J 7 bases short, with 9 bases between. The CDR3 runs 13 residues. This CDR3 reads CASSYSYSRGYTF. Here the CDR3 DNA reads TGTGCCAGCAGTTACTCGTACTCGCGTGGCTACACCTTC.

There are a few counts of this clonotype. V usage is TRBV20-1 and J usage is TRBJ1-2; unclear D gene. The V gene's germline CDR1 is DFQATT and CDR2 SNEGSKA (reference sequence). CDR3 length: 11 amino acids. V was clipped by 0 bases and J by 8 bases, with 7 bases between them. The CDR3, as DNA: TGCAGTGCTAGAGATCCGGTGGGCTACACCTTC. It translates to CSARDPVGYTF.

The chain couples TRBV7-2 to TRBJ1-3, with unresolved D. The germline CDR1 and CDR2 sequences are SGHTA and FQGNSA. The CDR3 totals 15 residues. Trimming pared 1 base from V and 0 bases from J, leaving 7 bases between. DNA of the CDR3: TGTGCCAGCAGCTTAGGCGGCCTCTCTGGAAACACCATATATTTT. It translates to CASSLGGLSGNTIYF.

The rearrangement uses TRBV6-2 or TRBV6-3 and TRBJ1-1; D might be TRBD1 (6 bases). V was shortened by 2 bases and J by 4 bases, with 20 bases between the two germline ends. The germline gives CDR1 MNHEY, CDR2 SVGEGT. The CDR3 has 17 amino acids. The DNA of the CDR3 is TGTGCCAGCAGTTACCCGAATCTGCAGGGGATCGTCACTGAAGCTTTCTTT. This codes for CASSYPNLQGIVTEAFF.